The entry that follows covers one T cell receptor (beta chain) sequence. CDR1 is MNHEY, CDR2 SMNVEV, per germline (reference sequence). V shed 0 bases and J 3 bases; nucleotides not matched to a gene: 5. This CDR3 is 16 amino acids long. This entry is derived from a study of molecular identifiers for immune sequencing clone quantification. Naive CD8 T cells were sorted, and the gate applied was CD8+CD4-CCR7+CD45RA+. TCRdb processed the PCR reads anew with MiXCR; each CDR3 protein has one entry. The sample holds about 320,000 distinct CDR3 sequences, roughly a fifth seen once. The chain has TRBV27 and TRBJ2-7; 10 positions match TRBD1. The source is a human donor in good health. Some libraries in this study had Jurkat cell RNA spiked in. Sequencing input: naive CD8+ T cells from blood, with Jurkat cell RNA spiked in. As for subset: FACS-sorted CD8+CD4-CCR7+CD45RA+ naive T cells. DNA of the CDR3: TGTGCCAGCAGTTTATCAGGGGACAGGGGTTTCTACGAGCAGTACTTC. Its protein product is CASSLSGDRGFYEQYF.